Below, 6 T cell receptor beta chains from the same sample are listed, as sequenced in a study of CD8+CD57+ T cells in acquired aplastic anemia. For sequencing, patients were chosen who had shown expansion of CD8+CD57+ cells by flow cytometry. It was genomic DNA that served as the template for profiling TCR beta VDJ and CDR3. Via MiXCR, TCRdb re-called the reads, giving one row per CDR3 protein. Found here are under 250,000 distinct CDR3 sequences, around half of them singletons; the top ten hold over 7.5%. Sequences were obtained from sorted CD4+, CD8+, or CD8+CD57+ T cells (not recorded which) from PBMCs. These receptor sequences come from a human donor with aplastic anemia.

The table lists this clonotype with a few counts. This may be a read error: a much more frequent sequence differs by one nucleotide. The V gene is TRBV5-1, the J gene TRBJ1-1; unclear D gene. The CDR3 runs to 12 residues. Looked up from germline, CDR1 is SGHRS and CDR2 is YFSETQ. CDR3 in DNA: TGCGCCAGCAGCTCTCTCGGGGTAGAAGCTCTCTTT. Translating it yields CASSSLGVEALF.

Concerning this clonotype: A much larger clone differs from this one at a single base, so this may be a read error. The chain employs TRBV9 and TRBJ2-7; TRBD1 agrees at 7 bases. CDR3 length: 14 amino acids. V dropped 5 bases and J dropped 2; count of bases not matched to a gene: 7. Germline V CDR1 and CDR2: SGDLS, YYNGEE. CDR3 sequence: CASRLRQGTYEQYF. CDR3 nucleotide sequence: TGTGCCAGCAGGCTAAGACAGGGTACCTACGAGCAGTACTTC.

This chain uses TRBV4-1 with TRBJ1-5; D unclear. V was cut by 0 bases and J by 7 bases, with 13 bases left in between. CDR3 length equals 15 residues. CDR1 is MGHRA, CDR2 YSYEKL, per germline. The CDR3: CASSQDLGNSQPQHF. In DNA, the CDR3 is TGCGCCAGCAGCCAAGATCTGGGGAATAGCCAGCCCCAGCATTTT.

CDR3 protein: CSARGDSPLHF. The CDR3 DNA follows: TGCAGTGCGCGAGGGGACTCACCCCTCCACTTT. The genes are TRBV20-1 and TRBJ1-6; possibly TRBD1 for D (5 bases). CDR3 length: 11 amino acids. CDR1 is DFQATT and CDR2 is SNEGSKA in the germline V gene (reference sequence). The V and J ends lost 6 bases and 10 bases respectively, with 10 bases between them.

This clonotype has a count of ten or more. This chain links TRBV9 with TRBJ2-7; 7 bases agree with TRBD1. Germline V gene data show CDR1 as SGDLS and CDR2 as YYNGEE. CDR3 size: 16 residues. V shed 1 base and J 2 bases; nucleotides not matched to a gene: 9. CDR3 nucleotide sequence: TGTGCCAGCAGCGTATCGGGGCAGGGGGATGCCTACGAGCAGTACTTC. Its protein is CASSVSGQGDAYEQYF.

This chain connects TRBV7-8 to TRBJ1-2; 12 bases map to TRBD1. The junction had 6 bases not matched to a gene; V was cut back by 4 bases and J by 6 bases. The CDR3 consists of 15 residues. Germline lookup yields CDR1 SGHVS and CDR2 FQNEAQ. The CDR3 reads CASSSRGQGADGYTF. The CDR3 DNA sequence: TGTGCCAGCAGCTCGAGGGGACAGGGGGCCGATGGCTACACCTTC.